The T cell receptor (beta chain) described here comes from a study of T-cell memory formation after mild COVID-19. Notes on the study in general: Pre-infection memory already had some responding clones, implying cross-reactive memory joined. Contracting CD4+ clones lay largely in CM and EM, with CD8+ ones residing in EMRA.

This clonotype was recorded many times. Its matching antigen is unknown. TCR alpha and TCR beta cDNA libraries with sample barcodes and UMIs came from 5'RACE using constant-segment primers. MiXCR, run by TCRdb on the 5' RACE reads, gives a single entry per CDR3 protein. The table includes approximately 560,000 distinct CDR3 sequences, 17% detected once. The CDR3 loop spans 16 amino acids. V dropped 1 base and J dropped 7; count of bases not matched to a gene: 8. Germline V CDR1 and CDR2: SGHTA, FQGNSA. This clonotype originated in an adult woman who had mild COVID-19 (a few samples of this study predate the infection). Cell type and time point are not known. V is TRBV7-2 and J is TRBJ2-5, with 11 positions matching TRBD2. Input material: PBMCs or a T cell subset sorted from them (not recorded which). The CDR3 spells CASSLVPTSGAVTQYF. The CDR3 nucleotides are TGTGCCAGCAGCTTAGTCCCGACTAGCGGGGCGGTGACCCAGTACTTC.